This T cell receptor (beta chain) was recovered during a study of blood T cell repertoires in COVID-19. The repertoire was sequenced with immunoSEQ multiplex PCR; TCRdb's copy has only in-frame clones and lacks some. This sample yields 30,000 or so clones, of which around 86% are seen a single time; more than 12% belongs to the top ten. This CDR3 is built from 15 residues. The V gene's germline CDR1 is SNHLY and CDR2 FYNNEI. The germline V and J ends were trimmed by 6 bases and 6 bases, with 17 bases remaining between them. The sequence was obtained from a man in his sixties with active COVID-19. The sequencing input was peripheral blood. J is TRBJ1-4 and V is TRBV2; maybe TRBD1 (5 bases). DNA of the CDR3: TGTGCCAGCAGCAACGGGGGGGGTTTCTATGAAAAACTGTTTTTT. Amino acids: CASSNGGGFYEKLFF.